Shown below are 22 T cell receptor beta chains from a single sample sequenced in a study of shared clonotypes between healthy human individuals. Naive CD8 cells comprised CD45RO-negative, CCR7-positively selected cells, excluding terminally differentiated effector memory CD45RA+ cells. Using immunoSEQ multiplex PCR, the repertoire was profiled, and TCRdb retains in-frame clones only, with some absent. This table holds around 2,100,000 clones, less than 95% found once. Sequencing was performed on naive CD8+ T cells sorted from blood. All receptors come from a man between 18 and 29 years old in good health.

The CDR3 loop is CASSLFGLAVAYEQYF. The CDR3, as DNA: TGTGCCAGCAGCTTATTCGGACTAGCAGTGGCCTACGAGCAGTACTTC. This chain joins TRBV7-2 and TRBJ2-7, with 8 positions matching TRBD2. Unmatched junction bases numbered 8, after V lost 2 bases and J lost 2 bases. This CDR3 comprises 16 residues. From germline, CDR1 is SGHTA and CDR2 FQGNSA.

This clone was seen only once. The chain joins TRBV5-1 to TRBJ1-1; 9 bases line up with TRBD1. V lost 10 bases, J lost 1 base, and 5 bases stayed unmatched. Germline V gene data show CDR1 as SGHRS and CDR2 as YFSETQ. This CDR3 contains 13 residues. The CDR3: CASSGQGNTEAFF. The CDR3 DNA sequence: TGCGCCTCCTCGGGACAGGGGAACACTGAAGCTTTCTTT.

The chain uses TRBV7-2 and TRBJ2-7; 10 nucleotides agree with TRBD2. CDR3 length: 14 amino acids. Germline V gene lookup returns CDR1 SGHTA and CDR2 FQGNSA. V trimming: 3 bases; J trimming: 5 bases; junction bases outside the gene matches: 4. Here the CDR3 DNA reads TGTGCCAGCAGCTTGACTAGCGGGTATGACGAGCAGTACTTC. Its translation: CASSLTSGYDEQYF.

This rearrangement joins TRBV6-1 to TRBJ2-3, with D possibly being TRBD2 (6 bases). Germline CDR1 and CDR2: MNHNS and SASEGT. The CDR3 totals 19 residues. The germline V and J ends were trimmed by 0 bases and 7 bases, with 26 bases remaining between them. In nucleotides, the CDR3 is TGTGCCAGCAGTGAAGCTCAGGTGACCCTAGCGAGGGGACCTTATACGCAGTATTTT. Translation gives CASSEAQVTLARGPYTQYF.

CDR3 sequence: CASSLQGFHGYTF. CDR3 in DNA: TGTGCCAGCAGCTTACAGGGGTTTCATGGCTACACCTTC. This chain connects TRBV14 to TRBJ1-2, with TRBD1 matching over 7 bases. Per the germline V gene, CDR1 is SGHDN and CDR2 is FVKESK. J was trimmed by 6 bases and V by 5 bases; bases with no gene match: 6. CDR3 length: 13 amino acids.

Here the CDR3 reads CASSYSGTGSIYEQYF. In DNA, the CDR3 is TGTGCCAGCAGTTACTCCGGGACAGGGTCCATCTACGAGCAGTACTTC. This chain uses TRBV6-5 with TRBJ2-7; 9 nucleotides align to TRBD1. Losses at the gene ends were 0 bases for V and 3 bases for J; bases not matched to a gene: 6. Germline CDR1 MNHEY, CDR2 SVGAGI. The CDR3 sequence is 16 residues long.

The V and J genes are TRBV6-1 and TRBJ2-7; 9 bases fit TRBD2. Trimming took 2 bases from V and 2 from J; bases not matched to a gene: 4. The CDR3 spans 15 residues. CDR1 MNHNS and CDR2 SASEGT come from the germline V gene. The CDR3 nucleotides read TGTGCCAGCAGTGAACTAGCGGGGACAACCTACGAGCAGTACTTC. This sequence encodes CASSELAGTTYEQYF.

The chain recombines TRBV6-5 with TRBJ1-1, with no clear D. Looked up from germline, CDR1 is MNHEY and CDR2 is SVGAGI. Trimming removed 8 bases at V and 1 base at J, with 11 bases between. The CDR3 runs 13 residues. The CDR3 reads CASGGPPNTEAFF. CDR3 in DNA: TGTGCCAGCGGAGGACCGCCGAACACTGAAGCTTTCTTT.

This chain joins TRBV6-6 and TRBJ2-2; 7 bases are a match to TRBD2. V lost 4 bases to trimming and J lost 4 bases; unmatched junction nucleotides: 9. Per the germline V gene, CDR1 is MNHNY and CDR2 is SVGAGI (reference sequence). The CDR3 is 16 amino acids. The CDR3 coding sequence is TGTGCCAGCAGTTTTCTCTCGGGGGGTTCCACCGGGGAGCTGTTTTTT. It specifies CASSFLSGGSTGELFF.

The CDR3 DNA reads as TGTGCCTGGAGCGTTTCTACGGGAGACGAGCAGTTCTTC. Translated: CAWSVSTGDEQFF. V and J are TRBV30 and TRBJ2-1, with a weak D call TRBD2 (6 bases). CDR1 GTSNPN and CDR2 SVGIG come from the germline V gene (reference sequence). The CDR3 totals 13 residues. The V end was cut by 3 bases, the J end by 10 bases, with 16 bases between.

J is TRBJ1-2 and V is TRBV5-6; perhaps TRBD1 as D (5 bases). This CDR3 is 15 amino acids long. The ends were cut back, 1 base at V and 4 bases at J, with 14 bases in the middle. Germline-derived CDR1 and CDR2 are SGHDT and YYEEEE. CDR3 sequence (DNA): TGTGCCAGCAGCTTGTGGGAGGGGTTAGTCTATGGCTACACCTTC. It encodes CASSLWEGLVYGYTF.

The CDR3 reads CASSQDLKGEEGDTQYF. The CDR3 nucleotides are TGCGCCAGCAGCCAAGATCTGAAGGGAGAGGAAGGAGATACGCAGTATTTT. The chain carries TRBV4-3 and TRBJ2-3, with D maybe TRBD2 (5 bases). The CDR3 has 17 residues. Trimming stripped 0 bases from V and 5 bases from J, with 18 bases between. Germline values: CDR1 LGHNA, CDR2 YSLEER.

The rearrangement joins TRBV27 to TRBJ1-3; TRBD1 matches at 10 bases. In germline, CDR1 is MNHEY, CDR2 SMNVEV (reference sequence). Trimming took 5 bases from V and 0 from J; bases not matched to a gene: 7. The CDR3 extends over 17 amino acids. The CDR3 reads CASSPLTGGFSGNTIYF. CDR3 nucleotides: TGTGCCAGCAGTCCCCTGACAGGGGGCTTCTCTGGAAACACCATATATTTT.

This chain uses TRBV27 with TRBJ2-1, with 8 bases fitting TRBD2. Germline lookup yields CDR1 MNHEY and CDR2 SMNVEV (reference sequence). The CDR3 is 16 residues long. V shed 6 bases, J shed 3 bases, and the junction held 10 bases outside the gene matches. The CDR3 DNA reads as TGTGCCAGCAGCTCAACCGGGACTAGTGACTACAATGAGCAGTTCTTC. It encodes CASSSTGTSDYNEQFF.

This clone was seen a single time. Other DNA sequences in this specimen translate into the identical CDR3. The V gene is TRBV9, the J gene TRBJ2-1, with no clear D. Germline V CDR1 and CDR2: SGDLS, YYNGEE. Trimming pared 4 bases from V and 3 bases from J, leaving 5 bases between. The CDR3 contains 12 residues. The CDR3 DNA reads as TGTGCCAGCAGCTTGGGCTACAATGAGCAGTTCTTC. Translating it yields CASSLGYNEQFF.

The V gene is TRBV4-3, the J gene TRBJ1-1; D not resolved. The V gene's germline CDR1 is LGHNA and CDR2 YSLEER. The CDR3 contains 17 residues. V lost 1 base and J lost 1, with 16 bases in between. CDR3: CASSQAVPGAWNTEAFF. DNA of the CDR3: TGCGCCAGCAGCCAAGCTGTTCCGGGAGCCTGGAACACTGAAGCTTTCTTT.

This clone has only one observation. V is TRBV27 and J is TRBJ2-1; TRBD2 aligns across 9 bases. The germline CDR1 and CDR2 sequences are MNHEY and SMNVEV (reference sequence). The CDR3 is 18 amino acids. V gave up 8 bases and J gave up 6 bases; unmatched junction bases: 20. The CDR3: CASAPNIIAGVALNEQFF. Here the CDR3 DNA reads TGTGCCAGCGCCCCAAATATCATAGCGGGAGTAGCCCTCAATGAGCAGTTCTTC.

The CDR3 sequence: CASSPKDRDYEQYF. The CDR3 region has the DNA TGTGCCAGCAGCCCAAAGGACAGGGACTACGAGCAGTACTTC. V gene TRBV7-9 combines with J gene TRBJ2-7, with 8 bases identical to TRBD1. CDR1 is SEHNR, CDR2 FQNEAQ, per germline (reference sequence). Germline trimming cut 5 bases from V and 3 bases from J; bases unmatched to any gene: 6. CDR3 length equals 14 residues.

The gene calls are TRBV4-1 and TRBJ2-6, with D unclear. Germline CDR1 and CDR2: MGHRA and YSYEKL. V was clipped by 0 bases and J by 12 bases, with 6 bases between them. CDR3 size: 12 residues. The CDR3 DNA reads as TGCGCCAGCAGCCAAGATAAGTTCGTCCTGACTTTC. Translating it yields CASSQDKFVLTF.

CDR3 DNA: TGTGCCAGCACCTCAAAGTCGGACTACAATGAGCAGTTCTTC. Protein sequence: CASTSKSDYNEQFF. V and J are TRBV7-9 and TRBJ2-1; no definite D call. The V gene lost 7 bases and the J gene lost 3 bases, with 13 bases spanning the gap. There are 14 residues in the CDR3. Germline V gene data show CDR1 as SEHNR and CDR2 as FQNEAQ (reference sequence).

V gene TRBV2 combines with J gene TRBJ2-2, with D uncertain. The CDR3 sequence is 14 residues long. The V gene lost 7 bases and the J gene lost 0 bases, with 9 bases spanning the gap. Germline V gives CDR1 SNHLY, CDR2 FYNNEI. In DNA, the CDR3 is TGTGCCAGCACCCGGACGTCGAACACCGGGGAGCTGTTTTTT. As protein: CASTRTSNTGELFF.

The rearrangement links TRBV29-1 to TRBJ2-1; 14 bases map to TRBD2. In germline, CDR1 is SQVTM, CDR2 ANQGSEA. The CDR3 is 18 amino acids. Trimming cost V 3 bases and J 0 bases; bases outside gene matches: 7. This CDR3 is CSVEGLAGAQSSYNEQFF. The DNA of the CDR3 is TGCAGCGTTGAGGGACTAGCGGGGGCCCAGAGCTCCTACAATGAGCAGTTCTTC.